The clone carrying this T cell receptor (beta chain) was recorded many times. No antigen is known for it. Via MiXCR, TCRdb re-called the RT-PCR reads, giving one row per CDR3 protein. The table records some 500,000 distinct CDR3 sequences, approximately 12% of them present only once. The CDR3 runs 11 residues. Germline CDR1 and CDR2: SEHNR and FQNEAQ (reference sequence). The V end was cut by 5 bases, the J end by 8 bases, with 6 bases between. The sample originates from a study of response to subunit inactivated influenza vaccine. Study findings and constraints: Authors suggested few new T cells are recruited by each seasonal influenza vaccination.

The sequencing used PBMCs from blood, collected more than 35 days after vaccination. This sequence originates from a middle-aged man who received an inactivated influenza vaccine. This chain uses TRBV7-9 with TRBJ1-4; D uncertain. The CDR3 nucleotides are TGTGCCAGCAGCCGCGGGGAAAAACTGTTTTTT. It yields the protein CASSRGEKLFF.